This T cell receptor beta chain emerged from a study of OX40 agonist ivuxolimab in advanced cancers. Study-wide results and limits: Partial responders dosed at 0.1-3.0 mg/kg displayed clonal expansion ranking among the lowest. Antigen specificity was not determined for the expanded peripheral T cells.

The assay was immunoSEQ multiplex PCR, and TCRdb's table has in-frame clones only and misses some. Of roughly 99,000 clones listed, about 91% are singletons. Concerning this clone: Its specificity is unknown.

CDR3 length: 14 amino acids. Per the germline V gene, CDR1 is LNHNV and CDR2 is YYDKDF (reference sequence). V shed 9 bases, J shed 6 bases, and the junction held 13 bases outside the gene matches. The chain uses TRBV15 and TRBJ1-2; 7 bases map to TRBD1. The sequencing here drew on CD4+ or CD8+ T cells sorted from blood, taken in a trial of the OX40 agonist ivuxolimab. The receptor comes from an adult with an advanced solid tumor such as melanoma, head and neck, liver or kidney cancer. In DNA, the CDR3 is TGTGCCACAACAAATGATAGGGGGCGGGATGGCTACACCTTC. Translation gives CATTNDRGRDGYTF.